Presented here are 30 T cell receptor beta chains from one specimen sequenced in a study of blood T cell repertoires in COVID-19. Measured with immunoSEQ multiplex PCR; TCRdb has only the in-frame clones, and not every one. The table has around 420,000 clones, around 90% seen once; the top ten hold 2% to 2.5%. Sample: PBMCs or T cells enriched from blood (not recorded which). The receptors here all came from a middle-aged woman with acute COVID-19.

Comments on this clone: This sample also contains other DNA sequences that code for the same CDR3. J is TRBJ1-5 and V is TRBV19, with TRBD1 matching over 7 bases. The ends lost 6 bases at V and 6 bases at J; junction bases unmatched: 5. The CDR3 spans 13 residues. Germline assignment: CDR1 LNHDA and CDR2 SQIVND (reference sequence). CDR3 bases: TGTGCCAGTAGCAATCAGGGGGGTCAGCCCCAGCATTTT. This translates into CASSNQGGQPQHF.

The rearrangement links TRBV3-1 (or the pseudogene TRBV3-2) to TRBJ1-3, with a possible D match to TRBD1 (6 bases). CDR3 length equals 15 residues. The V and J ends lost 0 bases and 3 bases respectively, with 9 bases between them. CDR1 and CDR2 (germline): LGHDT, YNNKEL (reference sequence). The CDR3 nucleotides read TGTGCCAGCAGCCAAGATCAGGGGTATGGAAACACCATATATTTT. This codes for CASSQDQGYGNTIYF.

DNA for the CDR3: TGTGCCAGCAGCTTTACGCGGGAAAGCACAGATACGCAGTATTTT. Amino acids: CASSFTRESTDTQYF. The chain combines TRBV5-4 with TRBJ2-3; the D gene is possibly TRBD2 (6 bases). Trimming left V 2 bases short and J 0 bases short, with 10 bases between. Germline V gene lookup returns CDR1 SGHNT and CDR2 YYREEE (reference sequence). The CDR3 spans 15 residues.

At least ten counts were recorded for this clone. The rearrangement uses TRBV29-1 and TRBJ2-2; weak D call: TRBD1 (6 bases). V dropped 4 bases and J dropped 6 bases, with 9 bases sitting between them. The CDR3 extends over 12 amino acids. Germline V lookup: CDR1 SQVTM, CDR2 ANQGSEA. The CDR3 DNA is TGCAGCGTTGGGGGGCAGGCCGGGGAGCTGTTTTTT. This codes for CSVGGQAGELFF.

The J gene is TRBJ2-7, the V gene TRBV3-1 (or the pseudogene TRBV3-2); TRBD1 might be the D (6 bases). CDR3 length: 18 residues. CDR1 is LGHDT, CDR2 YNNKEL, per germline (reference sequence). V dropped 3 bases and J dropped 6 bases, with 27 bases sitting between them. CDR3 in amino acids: CASSHASLSDRFYREQYF. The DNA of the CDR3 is TGTGCCAGCAGCCATGCTTCCCTCTCCGACAGGTTTTATCGCGAGCAGTACTTC.

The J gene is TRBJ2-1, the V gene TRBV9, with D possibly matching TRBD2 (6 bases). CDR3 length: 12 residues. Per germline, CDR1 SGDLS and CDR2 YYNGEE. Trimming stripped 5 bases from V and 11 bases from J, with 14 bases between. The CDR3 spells CASSALGGQQFF. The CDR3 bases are TGTGCCAGCAGTGCCCTGGGGGGTCAGCAGTTCTTC.

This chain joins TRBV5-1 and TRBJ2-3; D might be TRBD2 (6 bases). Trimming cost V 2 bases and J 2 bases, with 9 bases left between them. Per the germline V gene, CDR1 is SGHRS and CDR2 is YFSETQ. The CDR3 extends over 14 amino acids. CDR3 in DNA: TGCGCCAGCAGCTTCGGCGGGAACACAGATACGCAGTATTTT. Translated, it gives CASSFGGNTDTQYF.

CDR3 sequence: CASSYLTGATYEQYF. CDR3 DNA: TGTGCCAGCAGTTACTTGACAGGAGCCACCTACGAGCAGTACTTC. This rearrangement joins TRBV6-5 to TRBJ2-7; maybe TRBD1 (6 bases). Germline CDR1 is MNHEY and CDR2 is SVGAGI. The CDR3 has 15 amino acids. V lost 1 base, J lost 2 bases, and 12 bases lay in between.

Here the CDR3 DNA reads TGTGCCAGTAGTTTAGGCACTTATAGCAATCAGCCCCAGCATTTT. Amino acid sequence: CASSLGTYSNQPQHF. The chain has TRBV19 and TRBJ1-5, with unresolved D. This CDR3 spans 15 amino acids. V dropped 5 bases and J dropped 0 bases, with 11 bases sitting between them. Per germline, CDR1 LNHDA and CDR2 SQIVND (reference sequence).

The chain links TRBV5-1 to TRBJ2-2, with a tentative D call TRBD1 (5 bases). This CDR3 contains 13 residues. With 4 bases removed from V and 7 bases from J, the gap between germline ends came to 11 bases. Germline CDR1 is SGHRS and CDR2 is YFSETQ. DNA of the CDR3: TGCGCCAGCAGCGCTCAGGGCGACGGGGAGCTGTTTTTT. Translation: CASSAQGDGELFF.

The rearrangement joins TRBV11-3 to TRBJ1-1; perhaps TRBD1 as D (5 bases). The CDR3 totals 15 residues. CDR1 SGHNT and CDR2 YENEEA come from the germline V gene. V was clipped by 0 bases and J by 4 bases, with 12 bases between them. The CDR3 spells CASSLDGQGGTEAFF. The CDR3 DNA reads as TGTGCCAGCAGCTTAGATGGCCAGGGAGGCACTGAAGCTTTCTTT. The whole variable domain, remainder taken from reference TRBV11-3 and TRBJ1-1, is EAGVVQSPRYKIIEKKQPVAFWCNPISGHNTLYWYLQNLGQGPELLIRYENEEAVDDSQLPKDRFSAERLKGVDSTLKIQPAELGDSAVYLCASSLDGQGGTEAFFGQGTRLTVV.

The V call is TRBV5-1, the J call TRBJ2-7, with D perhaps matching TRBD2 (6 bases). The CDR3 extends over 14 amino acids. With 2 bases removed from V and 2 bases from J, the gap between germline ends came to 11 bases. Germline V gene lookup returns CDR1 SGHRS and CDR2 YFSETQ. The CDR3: CASSFTREPYEQYF. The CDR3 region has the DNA TGCGCCAGCAGCTTTACCCGGGAGCCCTACGAGCAGTACTTC.

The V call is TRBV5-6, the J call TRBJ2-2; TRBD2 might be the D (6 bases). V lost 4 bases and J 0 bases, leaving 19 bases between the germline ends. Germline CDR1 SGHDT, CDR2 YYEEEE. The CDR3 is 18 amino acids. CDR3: CASSPAGTPFANTGELFF. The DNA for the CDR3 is TGTGCCAGCAGCCCGGCGGGGACTCCCTTCGCGAACACCGGGGAGCTGTTTTTT. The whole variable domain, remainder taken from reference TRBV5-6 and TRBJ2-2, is DAGVTQSPTHLIKTRGQQVTLRCSPKSGHDTVSWYQQALGQGPQFIFQYYEEEERQRGNFPDRFSGHQFPNYSSELNVNALLLGDSALYLCASSPAGTPFANTGELFFGEGSRLTVL.

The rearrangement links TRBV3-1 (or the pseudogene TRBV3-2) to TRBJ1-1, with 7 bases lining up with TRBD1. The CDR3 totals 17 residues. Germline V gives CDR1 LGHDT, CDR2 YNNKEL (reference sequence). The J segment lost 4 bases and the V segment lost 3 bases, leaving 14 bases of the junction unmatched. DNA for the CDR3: TGTGCCAGCAGCCACTCCCCGGGACAGCGAGGGTTCACTGAAGCTTTCTTT. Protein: CASSHSPGQRGFTEAFF.

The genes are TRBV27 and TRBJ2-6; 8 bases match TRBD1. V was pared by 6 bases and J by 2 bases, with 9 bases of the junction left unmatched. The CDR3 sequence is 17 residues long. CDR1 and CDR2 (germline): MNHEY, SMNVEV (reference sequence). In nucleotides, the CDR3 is TGTGCCAGCAGCGACGGACAGGGTCGTACTGGGGCCAACGTCCTGACTTTC. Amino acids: CASSDGQGRTGANVLTF.

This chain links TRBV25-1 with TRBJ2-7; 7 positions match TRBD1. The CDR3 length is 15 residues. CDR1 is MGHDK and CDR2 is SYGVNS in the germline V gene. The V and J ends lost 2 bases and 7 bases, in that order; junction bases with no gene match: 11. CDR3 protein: CASSENFTGEWEQYF. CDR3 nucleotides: TGTGCCAGCAGTGAAAATTTCACAGGGGAGTGGGAGCAGTACTTC.

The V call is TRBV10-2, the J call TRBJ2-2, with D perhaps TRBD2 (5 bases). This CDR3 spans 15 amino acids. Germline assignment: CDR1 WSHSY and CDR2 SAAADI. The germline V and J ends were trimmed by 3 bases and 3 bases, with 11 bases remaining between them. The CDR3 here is CASSDTGGHTGELFF. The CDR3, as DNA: TGCGCCAGCAGTGACACCGGCGGGCACACCGGGGAGCTGTTTTTT.

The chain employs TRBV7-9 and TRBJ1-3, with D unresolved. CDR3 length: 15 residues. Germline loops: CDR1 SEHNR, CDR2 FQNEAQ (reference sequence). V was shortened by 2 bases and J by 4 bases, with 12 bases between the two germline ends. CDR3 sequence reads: CASSLSQVVGNTIYF. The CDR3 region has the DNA TGTGCCAGCAGCTTATCTCAGGTGGTGGGAAACACCATATATTTT.

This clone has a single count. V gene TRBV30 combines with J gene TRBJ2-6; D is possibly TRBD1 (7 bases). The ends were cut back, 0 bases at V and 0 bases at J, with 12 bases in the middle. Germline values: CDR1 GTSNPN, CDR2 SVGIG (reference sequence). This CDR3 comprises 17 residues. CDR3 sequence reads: CAWSVGQGGSGANVLTF. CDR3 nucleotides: TGTGCCTGGAGTGTTGGGCAGGGGGGCTCTGGGGCCAACGTCCTGACTTTC. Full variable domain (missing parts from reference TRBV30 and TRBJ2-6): SQTIHQWPATLVQPVGSPLSLECTVEGTSNPNLYWYRQAAGRGLQLLFYSVGIGQISSEVPQNLSASRPQDRQFILSSKKLLLSDSGFYLCAWSVGQGGSGANVLTFGAGSRLTVL.

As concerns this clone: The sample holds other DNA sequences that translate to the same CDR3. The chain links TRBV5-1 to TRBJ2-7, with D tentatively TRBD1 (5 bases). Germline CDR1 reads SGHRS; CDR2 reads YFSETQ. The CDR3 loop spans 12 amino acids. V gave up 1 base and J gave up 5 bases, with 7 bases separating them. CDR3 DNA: TGCGCCAGCAGCTTGAGGGGCGACGAGCAGTACTTC. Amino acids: CASSLRGDEQYF.

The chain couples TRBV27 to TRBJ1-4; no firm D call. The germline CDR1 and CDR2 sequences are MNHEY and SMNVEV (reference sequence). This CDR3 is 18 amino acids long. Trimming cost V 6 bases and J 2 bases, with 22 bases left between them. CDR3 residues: CASSQTLLPGATNEKLFF. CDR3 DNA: TGTGCCAGCAGCCAAACCTTGCTCCCGGGTGCGACTAATGAAAAACTGTTTTTT. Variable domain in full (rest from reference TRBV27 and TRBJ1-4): EAQVTQNPRYLITVTGKKLTVTCSQNMNHEYMSWYRQDPGLGLRQIYYSMNVEVTDKGDVPEGYKVSRKEKRNFPLILESPSPNQTSLYFCASSQTLLPGATNEKLFFGSGTQLSVL.

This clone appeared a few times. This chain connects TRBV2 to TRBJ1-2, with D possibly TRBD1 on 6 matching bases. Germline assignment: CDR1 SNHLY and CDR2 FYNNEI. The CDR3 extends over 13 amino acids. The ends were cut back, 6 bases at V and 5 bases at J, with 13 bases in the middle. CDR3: CASRNRAGYGYTF. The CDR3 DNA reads TGTGCCAGCAGAAACAGGGCAGGGTATGGCTACACCTTC.

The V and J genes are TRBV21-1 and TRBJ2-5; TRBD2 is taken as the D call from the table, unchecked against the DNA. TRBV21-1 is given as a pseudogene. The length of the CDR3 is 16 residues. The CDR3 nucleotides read TGTGCCAGCAGCAAACGGACTAGCGGGGAACAAGAGACCCAGTACTTC. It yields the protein CASSKRTSGEQETQYF.

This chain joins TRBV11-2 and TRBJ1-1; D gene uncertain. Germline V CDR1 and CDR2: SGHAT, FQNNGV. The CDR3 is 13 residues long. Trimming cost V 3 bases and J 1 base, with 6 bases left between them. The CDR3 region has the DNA TGTGCCAGCAGCTTTAACAGGAACACTGAAGCTTTCTTT. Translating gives CASSFNRNTEAFF.

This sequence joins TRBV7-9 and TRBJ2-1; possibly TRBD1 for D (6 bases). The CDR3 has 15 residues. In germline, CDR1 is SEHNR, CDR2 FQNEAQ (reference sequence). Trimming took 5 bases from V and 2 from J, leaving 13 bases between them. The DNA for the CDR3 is TGTGCCAGCAGCAAAACAGGGTATGCCTACAATGAGCAGTTCTTC. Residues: CASSKTGYAYNEQFF.

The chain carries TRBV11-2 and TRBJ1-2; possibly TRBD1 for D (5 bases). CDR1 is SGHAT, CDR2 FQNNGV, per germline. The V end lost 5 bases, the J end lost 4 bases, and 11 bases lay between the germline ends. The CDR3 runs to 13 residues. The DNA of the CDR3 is TGTGCCAGCAGCGGAGGGGTAGGCTATGGCTACACCTTC. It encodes CASSGGVGYGYTF.

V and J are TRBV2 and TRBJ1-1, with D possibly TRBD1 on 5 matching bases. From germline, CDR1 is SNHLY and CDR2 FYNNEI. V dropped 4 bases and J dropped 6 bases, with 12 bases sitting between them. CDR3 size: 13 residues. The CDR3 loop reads CASSARGRAEAFF. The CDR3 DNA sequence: TGTGCCAGCAGTGCGCGGGGACGCGCTGAAGCTTTCTTT. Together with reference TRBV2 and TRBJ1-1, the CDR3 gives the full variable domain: EPEVTQTPSHQVTQMGQEVILRCVPISNHLYFYWYRQILGQKVEFLVSFYNNEISEKSEIFDDQFSVERPDGSNFTLKIRSTKLEDSAMYFCASSARGRAEAFFGQGTRLTVV.

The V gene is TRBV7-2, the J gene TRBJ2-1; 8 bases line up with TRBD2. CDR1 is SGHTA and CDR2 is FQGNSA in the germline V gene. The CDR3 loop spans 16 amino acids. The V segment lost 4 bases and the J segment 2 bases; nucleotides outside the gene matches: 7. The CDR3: CASSYTSGGPYNEQFF. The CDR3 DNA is TGTGCCAGCAGCTACACCAGCGGGGGCCCCTACAATGAGCAGTTCTTC.

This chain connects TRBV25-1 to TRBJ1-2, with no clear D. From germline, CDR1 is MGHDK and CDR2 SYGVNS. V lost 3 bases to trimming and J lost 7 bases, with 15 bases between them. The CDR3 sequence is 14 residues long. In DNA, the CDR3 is TGTGCCAGCAGTGACTGGGAGGGTGGGCTTGGCTACACCTTC. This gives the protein CASSDWEGGLGYTF.

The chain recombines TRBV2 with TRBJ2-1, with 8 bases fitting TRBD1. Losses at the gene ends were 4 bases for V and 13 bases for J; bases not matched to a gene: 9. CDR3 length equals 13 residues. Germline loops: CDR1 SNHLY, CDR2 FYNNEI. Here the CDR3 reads CASSGGSGGRQFF. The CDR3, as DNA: TGTGCCAGCAGTGGAGGGTCAGGGGGCCGACAGTTCTTC.